One sample yielded the 18 T cell receptor beta chains listed below, sequenced in a study of early T cells in non-severe SARS-CoV-2 infection. TCRdb re-called the 5' RACE reads with MiXCR, one entry per CDR3 protein. The sample holds 85,000 to 95,000 distinct CDR3 sequences, about 15% seen once. Here the sequenced sample was whole blood, taken at baseline. These receptors were taken from an adult who was a healthcare worker with PCR-confirmed SARS-CoV-2 infection or an uninfected control (not recorded which).

The chain is built from TRBV7-2 and TRBJ2-7, with TRBD2 identical over 8 bases. Germline V CDR1 and CDR2: SGHTA, FQGNSA. This CDR3 comprises 13 residues. The J segment lost 6 bases and the V segment lost 1 base, leaving 2 bases of the junction unmatched. This chain's CDR3 is CASSLGTSSEQYF. CDR3 DNA sequence: TGTGCCAGCAGCTTAGGGACTAGCTCCGAGCAGTACTTC.

This clonotype was counted between two and nine times. This chain uses TRBV2 with TRBJ1-1; D is possibly TRBD1 (5 bases). With 7 bases removed from V and 6 bases from J, the gap between germline ends came to 18 bases. Germline lookup yields CDR1 SNHLY and CDR2 FYNNEI. CDR3 length: 14 amino acids. The CDR3 reads CASNGARATAEAFF. The CDR3 region has the DNA TGTGCCAGCAATGGGGCTCGGGCTACGGCTGAAGCTTTCTTT.

This clonotype was seen a few times. DNA for the CDR3: TGTGCCAGCAGACGACTTGACGGGGGCACTGAAGCTTTCTTT. This encodes CASRRLDGGTEAFF. The chain carries TRBV14 and TRBJ1-1; a weak D match, TRBD1 (5 bases). Germline V gives CDR1 SGHDN, CDR2 FVKESK. The CDR3 has 14 residues. V lost 6 bases, J lost 4 bases, and 15 bases lay in between.

This clonotype was picked up many times. V gene TRBV9 combines with J gene TRBJ2-3; D not certain. Between the trimmed V and J ends, which lost 0 bases and 4 bases, there was a span of 15 bases. Germline CDR1 reads SGDLS; CDR2 reads YYNGEE. The CDR3 is 16 amino acids. The CDR3, as DNA: TGTGCCAGCAGCGTAGTGGTCCCCCGGAAACCAGATACGCAGTATTTT. It encodes CASSVVVPRKPDTQYF. Full variable domain (missing parts from reference TRBV9 and TRBJ2-3): DSGVTQTPKHLITATGQRVTLRCSPRSGDLSVYWYQQSLDQGLQFLIQYYNGEERAKGNILERFSAQQFPDLHSELNLSSLELGDSALYFCASSVVVPRKPDTQYFGPGTRLTVL.

Many counts were recorded for this clonotype. The chain links TRBV7-8 to TRBJ2-7, with D perhaps matching TRBD2 (6 bases). Germline-derived CDR1 and CDR2 are SGHVS and FQNEAQ. This CDR3 is 14 amino acids long. The V end lost 5 bases, the J end lost 3 bases, and 14 bases lay between the germline ends. The CDR3 sequence is CASSRLDGGYEQYF. Here the CDR3 DNA reads TGTGCCAGCAGCCGACTAGACGGGGGCTACGAGCAGTACTTC.

The chain is built from TRBV7-9 and TRBJ1-1, with a possible D match to TRBD1 (5 bases). Trimming pared 1 base from V and 9 bases from J, leaving 9 bases between. This CDR3 has 12 residues. Looked up from germline, CDR1 is SEHNR and CDR2 is FQNEAQ (reference sequence). CDR3 nucleotides: TGTGCCAGCAGCTTAGACCCAGGGCAAGCTTTCTTT. It codes for CASSLDPGQAFF.

The chain joins TRBV6-2 or TRBV6-3 to TRBJ2-1; 8 bases map to TRBD2. The CDR3 is 15 amino acids. The trim removed 6 bases at V and 4 bases at J, leaving 8 bases unmatched. Germline assignment: CDR1 MNHEY and CDR2 SVGEGT. The CDR3 is CASRQSGSGYNEQFF. For the CDR3, the DNA is TGTGCCAGCAGACAGAGCGGGAGCGGATACAATGAGCAGTTCTTC.

The table lists this clonotype with a few counts. The chain has TRBV12-3 or TRBV12-4 and TRBJ2-7; 8 positions agree with TRBD2. Trimming took 6 bases from V and 5 from J; bases not matched to a gene: 6. This CDR3 spans 13 amino acids. This CDR3 is CASRSGTRNEQYF. The CDR3 DNA sequence: TGTGCCAGCAGGTCCGGGACTAGGAACGAGCAGTACTTC.

This clonotype was seen only a few times. The chain has TRBV27 and TRBJ2-5, with 11 bases lining up with TRBD1. The V gene's germline CDR1 is MNHEY and CDR2 SMNVEV (reference sequence). J lost 1 base, V lost 4 bases, and 11 bases had no gene match. This CDR3 comprises 18 residues. The CDR3: CASSSSGTGGFLQETQYF. CDR3 bases: TGTGCCAGCAGTTCATCCGGGACAGGGGGATTCCTCCAAGAGACCCAGTACTTC.

This clonotype was recorded at least ten times. The chain uses TRBV7-2 and TRBJ1-6; no definite D call. V was clipped by 3 bases and J by 14 bases, with 17 bases between them. The CDR3 loop spans 14 amino acids. Germline CDR1 reads SGHTA; CDR2 reads FQGNSA. CDR3 sequence: CASSLHPVSPALHF. The CDR3 DNA reads TGTGCCAGCAGCTTGCATCCCGTTTCGCCTGCCCTCCACTTT.

The chain links TRBV29-1 to TRBJ1-5; D gene unclear. The V gene's germline CDR1 is SQVTM and CDR2 ANQGSEA. V was cut by 0 bases and J by 0 bases, with 3 bases left in between. The CDR3 spans 13 residues. CDR3 DNA sequence: TGCAGCGTTGAAGAAAATAGCAATCAGCCCCAGCATTTT. This codes for CSVEENSNQPQHF.

This clonotype was picked up many times. The rearrangement links TRBV4-1 to TRBJ2-2; maybe TRBD1 (6 bases). The V end lost 4 bases, the J end lost 7 bases, and 16 bases lay between the germline ends. The germline V gene has CDR1 MGHRA and CDR2 YSYEKL. The CDR3 consists of 15 residues. The DNA of the CDR3 is TGCGCCAGCAGCCGCACAGGGTCGTATGGCGGGGAGCTGTTTTTT. As protein: CASSRTGSYGGELFF.

This clonotype has more than one count but fewer than ten. The genes are TRBV9 and TRBJ2-1, with 7 bases matching TRBD1. Germline CDR1 is SGDLS and CDR2 is YYNGEE. This CDR3 has 15 amino acids. The trim removed 4 bases at V and 2 bases at J, leaving 6 bases unmatched. The CDR3 nucleotides read TGTGCCAGCAGCCCATTGGGGACAGCCTACAATGAGCAGTTCTTC. This translates into CASSPLGTAYNEQFF. Combining the CDR3 with reference TRBV9 and TRBJ2-1 gives the whole variable domain DSGVTQTPKHLITATGQRVTLRCSPRSGDLSVYWYQQSLDQGLQFLIQYYNGEERAKGNILERFSAQQFPDLHSELNLSSLELGDSALYFCASSPLGTAYNEQFFGPGTRLTVL.

This clonotype was seen a few times. The genes are TRBV6-5 and TRBJ2-5; no reliable D call. The V end was cut by 7 bases, the J end by 2 bases, with 14 bases between. CDR1 MNHEY and CDR2 SVGAGI come from the germline V gene. The CDR3 runs 14 residues. CDR3 region: CASTPSALQETQYF. CDR3 DNA sequence: TGTGCCAGCACCCCATCGGCCCTTCAAGAGACCCAGTACTTC.

Ten or more counts support this clonotype. V is TRBV7-8 and J is TRBJ2-7; possibly TRBD2 for D (6 bases). CDR3 length equals 16 residues. Trimming removed 6 bases at V and 4 bases at J, with 22 bases between. From germline, CDR1 is SGHVS and CDR2 FQNEAQ. The CDR3 bases are TGTGCCAGCAGTCCCGTTGTGGCGGGACTCGTATACGAGCAGTACTTC. This translates into CASSPVVAGLVYEQYF.

There are many counts of this clonotype. The rearrangement links TRBV19 to TRBJ2-1; weak D call: TRBD2 (5 bases). Trimming cost V 3 bases and J 9 bases, with 12 bases left between them. The germline V gene has CDR1 LNHDA and CDR2 SQIVND (reference sequence). This CDR3 spans 13 amino acids. The CDR3 spells CASSIRGTSEQFF. CDR3 nucleotides: TGTGCCAGTAGTATTCGGGGAACCAGTGAGCAGTTCTTC.

V usage is TRBV28 and J usage is TRBJ2-7; the D gene is possibly TRBD1 (5 bases). The germline V and J ends were trimmed by 4 bases and 2 bases, with 15 bases remaining between them. Germline V gene data show CDR1 as MDHEN and CDR2 as SYDVKM. The CDR3 spans 15 residues. The CDR3 sequence is CASSSGSGMAYEQYF. CDR3 DNA sequence: TGTGCCAGCAGTTCGGGCTCAGGGATGGCCTACGAGCAGTACTTC.

This chain connects TRBV28 to TRBJ2-2; TRBD1 aligns across 7 bases. Germline V gene data show CDR1 as MDHEN and CDR2 as SYDVKM. Trimming took 7 bases from V and 3 from J; bases not matched to a gene: 8. This CDR3 contains 15 residues. CDR3 loop: CASNPGQLHTGELFF. Here the CDR3 DNA reads TGTGCCAGCAATCCGGGACAGCTTCACACCGGGGAGCTGTTTTTT.